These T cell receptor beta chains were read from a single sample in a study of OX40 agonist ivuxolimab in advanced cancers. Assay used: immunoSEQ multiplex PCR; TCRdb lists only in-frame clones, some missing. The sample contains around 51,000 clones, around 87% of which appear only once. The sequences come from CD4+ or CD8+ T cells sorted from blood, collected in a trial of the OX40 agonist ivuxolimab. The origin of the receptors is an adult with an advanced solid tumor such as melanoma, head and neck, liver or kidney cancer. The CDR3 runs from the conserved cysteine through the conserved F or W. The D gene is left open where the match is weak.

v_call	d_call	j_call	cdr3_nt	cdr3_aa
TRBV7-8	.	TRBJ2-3	TGTGCCAGCAGCTTAGGGGTAGGGCGCCTCCTCCCCGATACGCAGTATTTT	CASSLGVGRLLPDTQYF
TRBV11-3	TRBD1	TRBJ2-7	TGTGCCAGCAGCCCGACAGGGGATTCCTACGAGCAGTACTTC	CASSPTGDSYEQYF
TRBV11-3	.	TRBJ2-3	TGTGCCAGCAGCTTTTATCGAGGGTGGGGTAGCACAGATACGCAGTATTTT	CASSFYRGWGSTDTQYF
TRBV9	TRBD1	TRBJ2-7	TGTGCCAGCAGCACCGGGACAGGGCAAACCTACGAGCAGTACTTC	CASSTGTGQTYEQYF
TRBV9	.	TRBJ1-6	TGTGCCAGCAGCGTAGACAGGGTTGGGAATTCACCCCTCCACTTT	CASSVDRVGNSPLHF
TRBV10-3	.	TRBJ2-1	TGTGCCATCACCCCGGGGGAGCGGGCAACTTACTCCTACAATGAGCAGTTCTTC	CAITPGERATYSYNEQFF
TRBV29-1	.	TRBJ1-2	TGCAGCGTTGAACGTGGCTATGGCTACACCTTC	CSVERGYGYTF
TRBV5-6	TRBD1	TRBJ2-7	TGTGCCAGCAGCTATACAGGGGGGCCCGCCTACGAGCAGTACTTC	CASSYTGGPAYEQYF
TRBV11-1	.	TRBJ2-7	TGTGCCAGCAGCTCTGACGGTTCGGGGGTTGACTCCTACGAGCAGTACTTC	CASSSDGSGVDSYEQYF
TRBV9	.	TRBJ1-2	TGTGCCAGCAGCGTGGGCGAGATGCTCTATGGCTACACCTTC	CASSVGEMLYGYTF